This TCR beta chain was sequenced for a study of OX40 agonist ivuxolimab in advanced cancers. Overall study results and limits: Fewer expanded clones were found on average in CD4+ than in CD8+ T cells.

Sequencing was performed with immunoSEQ multiplex PCR; in TCRdb, only in-frame clones are kept and a portion is missing. The sample has roughly 63,000 clones; approximately 92% are singletons. This CDR3 has 16 residues. The V gene's germline CDR1 is SGHRS and CDR2 YFSETQ. The trim removed 5 bases at V and 2 bases at J, leaving 13 bases unmatched. With regard to this clone: Its antigen remains unknown.

This sequence joins TRBV5-1 and TRBJ2-7; TRBD1 aligns across 7 bases. The specimen comprised CD4+ or CD8+ T cells sorted from blood, sampled in a trial of the OX40 agonist ivuxolimab. The clonotype was recovered from an adult with an advanced solid tumor such as melanoma, head and neck, liver or kidney cancer. CDR3 loop: CASSYQAGTVAYEQYF. The CDR3 DNA follows: TGCGCCAGCAGTTACCAGGCCGGGACAGTTGCCTACGAGCAGTACTTC.